The 20 T cell receptor beta chains presented below share a single source sample, sequenced in a study of CD8+ T cells in alopecia areata. Extracted RNA was reverse transcribed into cDNA, the sequencing template. Sequenced by immunoSEQ multiplex PCR; TCRdb stores in-frame clones only, minus some. Of 170,000 or so clones listed, 50% to 70% were seen once; the top ten hold about 15%. Specimen: CD4+ T cells sorted from blood, collected at week 0. The receptors originated from a human donor with alopecia areata.

The V gene is TRBV2, the J gene TRBJ2-3; weak D call: TRBD2 (7 bases). Germline assignment: CDR1 SNHLY and CDR2 FYNNEI. Trimming pared 6 bases from V and 6 bases from J, leaving 13 bases between. The length of the CDR3 is 13 residues. The CDR3 DNA reads as TGTGCCAGCAGGCTTACGGGGGGCGATACGCAGTATTTT. This gives the protein CASRLTGGDTQYF.

The genes are TRBV29-1 and TRBJ2-5; D unclear. With 3 bases removed from V and 2 bases from J, the gap between germline ends came to 7 bases. This CDR3 is built from 12 residues. The germline gives CDR1 SQVTM, CDR2 ANQGSEA. CDR3 region: CSVDHSQETQYF. In nucleotides, the CDR3 is TGCAGCGTTGACCACAGTCAAGAGACCCAGTACTTC.

The chain joins TRBV30 to TRBJ2-3; the D is unclear. The germline V and J ends were trimmed by 4 bases and 2 bases, with 16 bases remaining between them. CDR1 GTSNPN and CDR2 SVGIG come from the germline V gene (reference sequence). The CDR3 totals 15 residues. The CDR3 reads CAWTDGEMVTDTQYF. CDR3 DNA: TGTGCCTGGACAGACGGCGAAATGGTCACAGATACGCAGTATTTT.

This CDR3 is CASSWGGSNGGETQYF. As DNA, the CDR3 is TGCGCCAGCAGCTGGGGAGGGAGCAACGGTGGAGAGACCCAGTACTTC. The chain employs TRBV5-1 and TRBJ2-5; TRBD2 matches 7 bases. Looked up from germline, CDR1 is SGHRS and CDR2 is YFSETQ. The length of the CDR3 is 16 residues. Unmatched junction bases numbered 12, after V lost 3 bases and J lost 4 bases. The full variable domain, in which reference TRBV5-1 and TRBJ2-5 provide the parts outside the CDR3, is KAGVTQTPRYLIKTRGQQVTLSCSPISGHRSVSWYQQTPGQGLQFLFEYFSETQRNKGNFPGRFSGRQFSNSRSEMNVSTLELGDSALYLCASSWGGSNGGETQYFGPGTRLLVL.

The chain links TRBV14 to TRBJ2-6; no firm D call. The germline CDR1 and CDR2 sequences are SGHDN and FVKESK. The length of the CDR3 is 16 residues. Trimming took 2 bases from V and 6 from J, leaving 14 bases between them. The CDR3 DNA reads TGTGCCAGCAGCCAATGGGCCCAAGGGTCGGCCAACGTCCTGACTTTC. Translated: CASSQWAQGSANVLTF.

The chain has TRBV30 and TRBJ1-1, with D maybe TRBD1 (5 bases). The CDR3 totals 11 residues. V was pared by 5 bases and J by 6 bases, with 10 bases between. Germline V gene sequence: CDR1 GTSNPN, CDR2 SVGIG (reference sequence). The CDR3 loop reads CAWGTGPEAFF. Here the CDR3 DNA reads TGTGCCTGGGGGACGGGCCCTGAAGCTTTCTTT.

The table lists this clone with a count of one. The chain recombines TRBV7-8 with TRBJ2-5, with TRBD2 identical over 9 bases. V shed 5 bases, J shed 5 bases, and the junction held 9 bases outside the gene matches. Germline V gene sequence: CDR1 SGHVS, CDR2 FQNEAQ. This CDR3 region has 15 residues. CDR3 sequence: CASSVEGLAQETQYF. The DNA for the CDR3 is TGTGCCAGCAGCGTCGAAGGACTAGCGCAGGAGACCCAGTACTTC.

The chain employs TRBV4-1 and TRBJ1-6; D gene ambiguous. Trimming pared 5 bases from V and 8 bases from J, leaving 16 bases between. The CDR3 spans 15 residues. The germline gives CDR1 MGHRA, CDR2 YSYEKL. The CDR3 sequence: CASSAPPGRDSPLHF. In DNA, the CDR3 is TGCGCCAGCAGCGCCCCTCCCGGGAGGGATTCACCCCTCCACTTT.

This clone was found a few times. The CDR3 DNA sequence: TGTGCCAGCAGCTTAGGTAGCGGGGCTAACAATGAGCAGTTCTTC. Protein sequence: CASSLGSGANNEQFF. The J gene is TRBJ2-1, the V gene TRBV11-3; 8 nucleotides agree with TRBD2. Germline V gene sequence: CDR1 SGHNT, CDR2 YENEEA. Unmatched junction bases numbered 4, after V lost 1 base and J lost 5 bases. The CDR3 loop spans 15 amino acids.

The DNA of the CDR3 is TGTGCCTGGACCCGGGACAGCAACTATGGCTACACCTTC. This sequence encodes CAWTRDSNYGYTF. The chain carries TRBV30 and TRBJ1-2; 7 bases match TRBD1. The CDR3 sequence is 13 residues long. J gave up 2 bases and V 4 bases, and 4 bases lay outside the gene matches. Germline CDR1 reads GTSNPN; CDR2 reads SVGIG (reference sequence).

As regards this clone: This sample also contains other DNA sequences that code for the same CDR3. The chain couples TRBV30 to TRBJ2-7, with no clear D. Germline V gene data show CDR1 as GTSNPN and CDR2 as SVGIG (reference sequence). Trimming removed 5 bases from V and 3 bases from J, with 8 bases in between. The length of the CDR3 is 11 residues. In DNA, the CDR3 is TGTGCCTGGTCGAGAAACTACGAGCAGTACTTC. The encoded protein is CAWSRNYEQYF.

The chain has TRBV29-1 and TRBJ2-2; D perhaps matches TRBD1 (6 bases). The CDR3 is 15 residues long. The germline V gene encodes CDR1 SQVTM and CDR2 ANQGSEA. V was trimmed by 4 bases and J by 1 base, leaving 13 bases between them. The CDR3 sequence is CSVAGQTGNTGELFF. The DNA of the CDR3 is TGCAGCGTTGCGGGTCAGACAGGGAACACCGGGGAGCTGTTTTTT.

The rearrangement joins TRBV29-1 to TRBJ2-5; TRBD1 matches 7 bases. The ends lost 6 bases at V and 2 bases at J; junction bases unmatched: 3. The CDR3 extends over 12 amino acids. The germline V gene encodes CDR1 SQVTM and CDR2 ANQGSEA. The CDR3 here is CSVGTAQETQYF. The CDR3 DNA reads TGCAGCGTGGGGACAGCGCAAGAGACCCAGTACTTC.

This clone showed up just once. J is TRBJ2-7 and V is TRBV4-1, with 8 bases lining up with TRBD2. Germline lookup yields CDR1 MGHRA and CDR2 YSYEKL. The junction had 8 bases not matched to a gene; V was cut back by 1 base and J by 3 bases. This CDR3 has 16 residues. The CDR3 DNA is TGCGCCAGCAGCCAAGCCTTGGGACTAGTCCGCTACGAGCAGTACTTC. It is translated as CASSQALGLVRYEQYF.

J is TRBJ2-1 and V is TRBV30; D unresolved. The CDR3 spans 11 residues. V was pared by 4 bases and J by 6 bases, with 7 bases between. From germline, CDR1 is GTSNPN and CDR2 SVGIG (reference sequence). This chain's CDR3 is CAWNRINEQFF. DNA for the CDR3: TGTGCCTGGAACCGAATCAATGAGCAGTTCTTC.

The V call is TRBV6-1, the J call TRBJ2-3, with TRBD2 identical over 7 bases. The CDR3 runs 11 residues. Germline-derived CDR1 and CDR2 are MNHNS and SASEGT. Trimming took 5 bases from V and 15 from J; bases not matched to a gene: 8. For the CDR3, the DNA is TGTGCCAGCAGTTGGCTAGCGGTGACCTATTTT. It encodes CASSWLAVTYF.

This clone appeared a few times. This rearrangement joins TRBV7-9 to TRBJ2-7, with 7 nucleotides matching TRBD2. V was clipped by 8 bases and J by 2 bases; unmatched bases: 9. Germline CDR1 reads SEHNR; CDR2 reads FQNEAQ (reference sequence). CDR3 length equals 14 residues. This CDR3 reads CASLGSGGTYEQYF. The DNA for the CDR3 is TGTGCCAGCCTCGGGTCGGGGGGAACCTACGAGCAGTACTTC.

This clone appeared a few times. The chain employs TRBV15 and TRBJ1-1, with D uncertain. CDR1 is LNHNV, CDR2 YYDKDF, per germline (reference sequence). With 0 bases removed from V and 11 bases from J, the gap between germline ends came to 10 bases. The CDR3 is 12 amino acids. The CDR3 bases are TGTGCCACCAGCAGAGATGTAGGGTCGGCTTTCTTT. Translating gives CATSRDVGSAFF.

The CDR3 nucleotides are TGTGCCAGCAGAGGACAGGGCAACTATGGCTACACCTTC. Translated, it gives CASRGQGNYGYTF. The rearrangement uses TRBV2 and TRBJ1-2, with 8 positions matching TRBD1. Trimming at V came to 6 bases and at J to 2 bases, leaving 2 bases not matched to a gene. The CDR3 length is 13 residues. Germline values: CDR1 SNHLY, CDR2 FYNNEI. The variable domain in full, completed from reference TRBV2 and TRBJ1-2, reads EPEVTQTPSHQVTQMGQEVILRCVPISNHLYFYWYRQILGQKVEFLVSFYNNEISEKSEIFDDQFSVERPDGSNFTLKIRSTKLEDSAMYFCASRGQGNYGYTFGSGTRLTVV.

V gene TRBV30 combines with J gene TRBJ1-5, with TRBD1 as a possible D gene (6 bases). The V and J ends lost 4 bases and 3 bases respectively, with 10 bases between them. The CDR3 spans 13 residues. Germline V lookup: CDR1 GTSNPN, CDR2 SVGIG (reference sequence). The chain's CDR3 is CAWTPGANQPQHF. The CDR3 coding sequence is TGTGCCTGGACCCCGGGGGCCAATCAGCCCCAGCATTTT. Combining the CDR3 with reference TRBV30 and TRBJ1-5 gives the whole variable domain SQTIHQWPATLVQPVGSPLSLECTVEGTSNPNLYWYRQAAGRGLQLLFYSVGIGQISSEVPQNLSASRPQDRQFILSSKKLLLSDSGFYLCAWTPGANQPQHFGDGTRLSIL.